Below are 11 T cell receptor beta chains sequenced from a single sample in a study of T cell responses to AZD1222 COVID-19 vaccine. The protocol was immunoSEQ multiplex PCR, while the TCRdb copy is restricted to in-frame clones and leaves out a portion. The data show over 130,000 clones, 80% to 95% seen once. Sequenced here: peripheral blood, sampled 28 days after the second AZD1222 dose. The source of these receptors is an adult who received the AZD1222 COVID-19 vaccine.

This chain connects TRBV2 to TRBJ1-2; D is undetermined. Germline V gene sequence: CDR1 SNHLY, CDR2 FYNNEI. V lost 1 base, J lost 2 bases, and 11 bases lay in between. CDR3 length: 15 amino acids. The CDR3 region has the DNA TGTGCCAGCAGTGAAGGGGAAGGGCGAAACTATGGCTACACCTTC. Amino acid sequence: CASSEGEGRNYGYTF. The full variable domain, in which reference TRBV2 and TRBJ1-2 provide the parts outside the CDR3, is EPEVTQTPSHQVTQMGQEVILRCVPISNHLYFYWYRQILGQKVEFLVSFYNNEISEKSEIFDDQFSVERPDGSNFTLKIRSTKLEDSAMYFCASSEGEGRNYGYTFGSGTRLTVV.

This chain connects TRBV28 to TRBJ1-2; D ambiguous. Looked up from germline, CDR1 is MDHEN and CDR2 is SYDVKM. Trimming shortened V by 7 bases and J by 4 bases, and 16 bases separated the two germline ends. The CDR3 is 14 residues long. The CDR3 loop reads CASTPGGGRYGYTF. The CDR3 DNA follows: TGTGCCAGCACGCCTGGTGGCGGCCGCTATGGCTACACCTTC.

The genes are TRBV28 and TRBJ1-5; perhaps TRBD1 as D (6 bases). V was trimmed by 4 bases and J by 5 bases, leaving 9 bases between them. The CDR3 loop spans 13 amino acids. The germline CDR1 and CDR2 sequences are MDHEN and SYDVKM. The CDR3 spells CASSYRADQPQHF. Here the CDR3 DNA reads TGTGCCAGCAGTTACAGGGCCGATCAGCCCCAGCATTTT.

The genes are TRBV19 and TRBJ1-5, with D unclear. Trimming removed 5 bases from V and 3 bases from J, with 14 bases in between. The CDR3 totals 15 residues. Germline CDR1 reads LNHDA; CDR2 reads SQIVND (reference sequence). CDR3 protein: CASSFSTGDNQPQHF. CDR3 DNA: TGTGCCAGTAGTTTCTCAACTGGGGACAATCAGCCCCAGCATTTT.

This chain connects TRBV3-1 (or the pseudogene TRBV3-2) to TRBJ2-3; 11 bases line up with TRBD2. V trimming: 1 base; J trimming: 1 base; junction bases outside the gene matches: 1. The CDR3 is 16 residues long. The germline V gene encodes CDR1 LGHDT and CDR2 YNNKEL (reference sequence). This chain's CDR3 is CASSQGSGRGTDTQYF. CDR3 coding DNA: TGTGCCAGCAGCCAAGGTAGCGGGAGGGGCACAGATACGCAGTATTTT.

The V call is TRBV5-1, the J call TRBJ1-5; 7 nucleotides match TRBD1. The V segment lost 4 bases and the J segment 5 bases; nucleotides outside the gene matches: 6. The germline V gene has CDR1 SGHRS and CDR2 YFSETQ. The CDR3 loop spans 14 amino acids. CDR3 residues: CASSKDREDQPQHF. The CDR3 DNA sequence: TGCGCCAGCAGCAAAGACAGGGAAGATCAGCCCCAGCATTTT.

This rearrangement joins TRBV10-3 to TRBJ2-7; D is perhaps TRBD1 (6 bases). Germline values: CDR1 ENHRY, CDR2 SYGVKD. V gave up 7 bases and J gave up 4 bases, with 8 bases separating them. CDR3 length: 11 amino acids. The CDR3 DNA follows: TGTGCCATCATGAGGGGGTACGAGCAGTACTTC. Amino acids: CAIMRGYEQYF.

The CDR3 here is CASSYRVGEQYF. The CDR3 nucleotides read TGTGCCAGCAGCTACAGGGTTGGCGAGCAGTACTTC. The V call is TRBV13, the J call TRBJ2-7; a possible D gene is TRBD1 (6 bases). V lost 4 bases and J 6 bases, leaving 10 bases between the germline ends. Germline V CDR1 and CDR2: PRHDT, FYEKMQ (reference sequence). This CDR3 is built from 12 residues.

This rearrangement joins TRBV2 to TRBJ1-5; unclear D gene. The V end lost 6 bases, the J end lost 1 base, and 10 bases lay between the germline ends. Germline V gene lookup returns CDR1 SNHLY and CDR2 FYNNEI. The CDR3 contains 14 residues. This CDR3 is CASRGGGSNQPQHF. In nucleotides, the CDR3 is TGTGCCAGCAGGGGCGGCGGGAGCAATCAGCCCCAGCATTTT.

The V call is TRBV30, the J call TRBJ1-2; D perhaps matches TRBD1 (5 bases). The CDR3 contains 13 residues. Germline V lookup: CDR1 GTSNPN, CDR2 SVGIG (reference sequence). V shed 4 bases and J shed 2 bases, with 11 bases lying between them. The CDR3 spells CAWTVNRNYGYTF. The CDR3 nucleotides are TGTGCCTGGACGGTTAACAGGAACTATGGCTACACCTTC.

This clone was seen just once. The rearrangement uses TRBV6-5 and TRBJ1-6; unclear D gene. Germline CDR1 and CDR2: MNHEY and SVGAGI. This CDR3 has 13 amino acids. With 7 bases removed from V and 7 bases from J, the gap between germline ends came to 11 bases. The CDR3 region has the DNA TGTGCCAGCAAAAGGGTCCAAAATTCACCCCTCCACTTT. Translated: CASKRVQNSPLHF.